Below, 15 T cell receptor beta chains from the same sample are listed, as sequenced in a study of blood T cell repertoires in COVID-19. Sequenced by immunoSEQ multiplex PCR; TCRdb stores in-frame clones only, minus some. Counted here are a few hundred thousand clones, more than 65% occurring once; the ten biggest clones make up 3.6%. The sequenced sample was peripheral blood. Receptors originate from a woman of 80 years or more with acute or convalescent COVID-19.

The rearrangement links TRBV12-3 or TRBV12-4 to TRBJ1-2, with 7 bases lining up with TRBD1. This CDR3 comprises 13 residues. Trimming at V came to 5 bases and at J to 6 bases, leaving 6 bases not matched to a gene. The CDR3 spells CASSTDRADGYTF. The DNA of the CDR3 is TGTGCCAGCAGTACTGACAGGGCCGATGGCTACACCTTC.

The chain has TRBV5-1 and TRBJ2-3; 15 bases are a match to TRBD2. The germline V gene has CDR1 SGHRS and CDR2 YFSETQ. V dropped 2 bases and J dropped 1; count of bases not matched to a gene: 5. The CDR3 spans 18 residues. In DNA, the CDR3 is TGCGCCAGCAGCTTCGGGACTAGCGGGGGGCAGGGCACAGATACGCAGTATTTT. It codes for CASSFGTSGGQGTDTQYF.

The chain combines TRBV19 with TRBJ2-3; 7 bases fit TRBD2. Germline assignment: CDR1 LNHDA and CDR2 SQIVND (reference sequence). The CDR3 is made up of 15 amino acids. V trimming: 3 bases; J trimming: 3 bases; junction bases outside the gene matches: 6. The CDR3: CASSMGGWWTDTQYF. CDR3 in DNA: TGTGCCAGTAGTATGGGGGGGTGGTGGACAGATACGCAGTATTTT.

V is TRBV28 and J is TRBJ1-5, with a possible D match to TRBD1 (5 bases). Germline CDR1 reads MDHEN; CDR2 reads SYDVKM. V was shortened by 7 bases and J by 2 bases, with 12 bases between the two germline ends. The CDR3 length is 14 residues. The CDR3 reads CASNLGGGNQPQHF. In DNA, the CDR3 is TGTGCCAGCAACCTGGGGGGAGGCAATCAGCCCCAGCATTTT.

The chain recombines TRBV20-1 with TRBJ1-6; possibly TRBD1 for D (6 bases). Trimming stripped 3 bases from V and 6 bases from J, with 21 bases between. The CDR3 runs to 17 residues. Germline lookup yields CDR1 DFQATT and CDR2 SNEGSKA (reference sequence). The CDR3 loop is CSASARPPGTSNSPLHF. The CDR3 region has the DNA TGCAGTGCTAGTGCCCGCCCCCCCGGGACAAGTAATTCACCCCTCCACTTT.

This clone turned up a few times. This chain connects TRBV7-2 to TRBJ1-1, with D perhaps TRBD1 (5 bases). Trimming took 4 bases from V and 0 from J, leaving 9 bases between them. Per the germline V gene, CDR1 is SGHTA and CDR2 is FQGNSA. This CDR3 is built from 14 residues. The CDR3 DNA sequence: TGTGCCAGCAGCTCGACAGTGATGAACACTGAAGCTTTCTTT. It yields the protein CASSSTVMNTEAFF. Complete variable domain (other parts from reference TRBV7-2 and TRBJ1-1): GAGVSQSPSNKVTEKGKDVELRCDPISGHTALYWYRQSLGQGLEFLIYFQGNSAPDKSGLPSDRFSAERTGGSVSTLTIQRTQQEDSAVYLCASSSTVMNTEAFFGQGTRLTVV.

The rearrangement uses TRBV6-2 or TRBV6-3 and TRBJ1-5, with TRBD1 as a possible D gene (5 bases). The CDR3 has 17 residues. Germline V gene sequence: CDR1 MNHEY, CDR2 SVGEGT. Deletions cut 6 bases from V and 3 bases from J, with 21 bases between. CDR3 loop: CASSLRRGVGINQPQHF. Here the CDR3 DNA reads TGTGCCAGCAGCTTACGACGGGGGGTAGGAATCAATCAGCCCCAGCATTTT.

The chain couples TRBV18 to TRBJ2-5; 7 nucleotides line up with TRBD2. This CDR3 comprises 13 residues. V shed 2 bases and J 4 bases; nucleotides not matched to a gene: 1. Germline V gene data show CDR1 as KGHSH and CDR2 as LQKENI. Here the CDR3 DNA reads TGTGCCAGCTCACCAGCTAGCGGAGAGACCCAGTACTTC. It translates to CASSPASGETQYF.

V gene TRBV18 combines with J gene TRBJ2-1, with 12 nucleotides matching TRBD2. J lost 7 bases, V lost 2 bases, and 3 bases had no gene match. CDR1 KGHSH and CDR2 LQKENI come from the germline V gene. This CDR3 is built from 15 residues. The CDR3 is CASSPGLAGGNEQFF. As DNA, the CDR3 is TGTGCCAGCTCACCAGGGCTAGCGGGGGGGAATGAGCAGTTCTTC.

J is TRBJ2-7 and V is TRBV23-1; D gene ambiguous. TRBV23-1 falls under the ORF class, with uncertain function. The CDR3 covers 18 residues. Between the trimmed V and J ends, which lost 4 bases and 3 bases, there was a span of 25 bases. The CDR3 region is CASSPLIHSRCYYYEQYF. The CDR3 DNA reads TGCGCCAGCAGTCCCCTTATTCATAGTCGATGCTACTACTACGAGCAGTACTTC.

The rearrangement joins TRBV5-4 to TRBJ2-2, with a weak D call TRBD1 (6 bases). Germline V gene sequence: CDR1 SGHNT, CDR2 YYREEE (reference sequence). V was pared by 4 bases and J by 4 bases, with 14 bases between. This CDR3 spans 15 amino acids. The CDR3 loop is CASSHPSRGTGELFF. The DNA for the CDR3 is TGTGCCAGCAGCCATCCTAGCAGGGGCACCGGGGAGCTGTTTTTT.

With regard to this clone: The same CDR3 is also encoded by other DNA sequences in this sample. This chain links TRBV3-1 (or the pseudogene TRBV3-2) with TRBJ1-1; 10 bases agree with TRBD1. The CDR3 is made up of 16 amino acids. Trimming at V came to 4 bases and at J to 0 bases, leaving 5 bases not matched to a gene. In germline, CDR1 is LGHDT, CDR2 YNNKEL (reference sequence). The CDR3 region is CASSPRDRGMNTEAFF. The CDR3 nucleotides read TGTGCCAGCAGCCCACGGGACAGGGGCATGAACACTGAAGCTTTCTTT.

The V call is TRBV2, the J call TRBJ2-7; 7 bases align to TRBD1. The V gene end was trimmed by 7 bases and the J gene end by 4 bases; junction bases not matched to a gene: 10. The CDR3 covers 14 residues. Germline lookup yields CDR1 SNHLY and CDR2 FYNNEI. CDR3 coding DNA: TGTGCCAGCAAGGTACAGGGGAATAGGTACGAGCAGTACTTC. Translated: CASKVQGNRYEQYF.

The chain couples TRBV5-8 to TRBJ2-5; possible D gene TRBD1, 5 bases. This CDR3 comprises 15 residues. Looked up from germline, CDR1 is SGHTS and CDR2 is YDEGEE. The V end lost 4 bases, the J end lost 1 base, and 14 bases lay between the germline ends. This CDR3 is CASSPVGRTQETQYF. The DNA for the CDR3 is TGTGCCAGCAGCCCCGTGGGGCGGACCCAAGAGACCCAGTACTTC. Full variable domain (missing parts from reference TRBV5-8 and TRBJ2-5): EAGVTQSPTHLIKTRGQQATLRCSPISGHTSVYWYQQALGLGLQFLLWYDEGEERNRGNFPPRFSGRQFPNYSSELNVNALELEDSALYLCASSPVGRTQETQYFGPGTRLLVL.

The V gene is TRBV3-1 (or the pseudogene TRBV3-2), the J gene TRBJ1-5; perhaps TRBD1 as D (5 bases). There are 16 residues in the CDR3. V lost 0 bases and J 9 bases, leaving 18 bases between the germline ends. CDR1 is LGHDT and CDR2 is YNNKEL in the germline V gene (reference sequence). The CDR3 bases are TGTGCCAGCAGCCAAGACAATTTTGGCGGACATATGCCCCAGCATTTT. Protein product: CASSQDNFGGHMPQHF.